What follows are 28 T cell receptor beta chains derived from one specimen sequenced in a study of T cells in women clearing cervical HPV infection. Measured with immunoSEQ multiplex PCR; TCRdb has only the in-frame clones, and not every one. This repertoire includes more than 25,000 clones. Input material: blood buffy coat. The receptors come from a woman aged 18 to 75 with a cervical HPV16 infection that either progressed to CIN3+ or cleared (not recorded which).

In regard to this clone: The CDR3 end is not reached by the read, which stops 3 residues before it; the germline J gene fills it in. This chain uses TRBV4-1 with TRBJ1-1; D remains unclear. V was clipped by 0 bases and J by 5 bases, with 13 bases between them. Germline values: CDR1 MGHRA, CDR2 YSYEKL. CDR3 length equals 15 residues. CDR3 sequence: CASSQDYQSITEAFF. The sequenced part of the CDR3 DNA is TGCGCCAGCAGCCAAGATTATCAGAGTATTACTGAA.

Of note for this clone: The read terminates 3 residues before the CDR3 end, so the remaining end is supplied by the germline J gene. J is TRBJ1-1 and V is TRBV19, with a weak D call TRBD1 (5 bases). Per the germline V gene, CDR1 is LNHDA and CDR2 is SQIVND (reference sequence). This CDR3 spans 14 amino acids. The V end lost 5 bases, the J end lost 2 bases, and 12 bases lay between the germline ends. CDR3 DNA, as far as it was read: TGTGCCAGTAGTTGGGGCAGATTAAACACTGAA. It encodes CASSWGRLNTE. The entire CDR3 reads CASSWGRLNTEAFF.

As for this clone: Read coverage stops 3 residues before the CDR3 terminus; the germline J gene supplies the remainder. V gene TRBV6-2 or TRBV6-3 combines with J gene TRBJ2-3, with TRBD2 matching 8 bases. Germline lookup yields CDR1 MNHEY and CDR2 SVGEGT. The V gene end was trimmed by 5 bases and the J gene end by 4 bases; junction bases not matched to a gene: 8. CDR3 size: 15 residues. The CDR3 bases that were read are TGTGCCAGCAGTGTTAGCGGGGTGAGATCAGATACG. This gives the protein CASSVSGVRSDT. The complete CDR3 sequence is CASSVSGVRSDTQYF.

Incomplete CDR3 DNA: TGTGCCAGCAGTGAAGGACAGGGCGCGAGGTATGGC. Amino acids: CASSEGQGARYG. The entire CDR3 is CASSEGQGARYGYTF. This chain uses TRBV6-1 with TRBJ1-2; 7 bases map to TRBD1. The read falls 3 residues short of the CDR3 end, and the missing part is taken from the germline J gene. V shed 1 base, J shed 5 bases, and the junction held 7 bases outside the gene matches. The CDR3 is 15 residues long. Germline lookup yields CDR1 MNHNS and CDR2 SASEGT.

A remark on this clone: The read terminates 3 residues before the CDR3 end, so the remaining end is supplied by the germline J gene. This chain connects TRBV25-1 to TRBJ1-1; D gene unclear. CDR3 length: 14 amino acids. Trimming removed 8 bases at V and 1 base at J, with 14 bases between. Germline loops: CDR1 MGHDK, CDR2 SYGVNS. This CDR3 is CASSAVRGNTEAFF. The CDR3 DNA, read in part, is TGTGCCAGCTCCGCCGTCCGGGGGAACACTGAA.

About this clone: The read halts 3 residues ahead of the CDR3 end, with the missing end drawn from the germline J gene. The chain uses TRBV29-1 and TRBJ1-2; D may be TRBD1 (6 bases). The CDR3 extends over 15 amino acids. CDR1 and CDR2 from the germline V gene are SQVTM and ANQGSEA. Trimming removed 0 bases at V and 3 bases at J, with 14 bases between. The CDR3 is CSVEEAQGRDYGYTF. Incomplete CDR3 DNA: TGCAGCGTTGAAGAGGCACAGGGACGTGACTATGGC.

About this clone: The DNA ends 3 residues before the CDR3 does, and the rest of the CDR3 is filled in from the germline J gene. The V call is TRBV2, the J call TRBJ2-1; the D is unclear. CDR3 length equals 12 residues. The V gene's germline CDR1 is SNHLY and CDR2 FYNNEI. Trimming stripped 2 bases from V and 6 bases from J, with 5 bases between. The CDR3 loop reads CASSELSNEQFF. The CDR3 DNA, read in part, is TGTGCCAGCAGTGAACTCTCCAATGAG.

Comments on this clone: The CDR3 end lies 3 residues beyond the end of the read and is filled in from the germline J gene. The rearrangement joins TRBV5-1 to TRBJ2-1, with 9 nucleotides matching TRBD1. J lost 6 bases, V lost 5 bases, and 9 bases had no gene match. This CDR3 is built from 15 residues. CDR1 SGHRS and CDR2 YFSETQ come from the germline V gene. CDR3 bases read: TGCGCCAGCAGGTTAGGGACAGGGCTCAGCAATGAG. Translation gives CASRLGTGLSNE. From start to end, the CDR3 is CASRLGTGLSNEQFF.

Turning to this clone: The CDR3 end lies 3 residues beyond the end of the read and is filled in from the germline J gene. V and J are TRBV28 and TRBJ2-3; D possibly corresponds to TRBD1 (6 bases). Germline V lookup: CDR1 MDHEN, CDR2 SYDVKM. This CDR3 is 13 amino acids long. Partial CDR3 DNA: TGTGCCAGCAGGAAAACAGGGACGGGAACG. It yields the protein CASRKTGTGT. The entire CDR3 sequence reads CASRKTGTGTQYF.

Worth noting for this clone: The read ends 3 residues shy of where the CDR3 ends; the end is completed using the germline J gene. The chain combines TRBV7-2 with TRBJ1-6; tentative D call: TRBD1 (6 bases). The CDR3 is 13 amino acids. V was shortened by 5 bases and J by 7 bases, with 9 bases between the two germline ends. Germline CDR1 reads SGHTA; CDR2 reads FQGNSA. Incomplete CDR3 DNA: TGTGCCAGCAGCCAAGACAGGAATTCACCC. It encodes CASSQDRNSP. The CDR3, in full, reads CASSQDRNSPLHF.

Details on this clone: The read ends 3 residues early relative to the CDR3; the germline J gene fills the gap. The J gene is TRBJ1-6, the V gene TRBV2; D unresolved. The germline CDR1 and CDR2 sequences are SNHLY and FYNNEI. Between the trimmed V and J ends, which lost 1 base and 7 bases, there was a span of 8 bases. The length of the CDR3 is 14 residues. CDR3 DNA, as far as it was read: TGTGCCAGCAGTGAAGACAGACCAAATTCACCC. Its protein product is CASSEDRPNSP. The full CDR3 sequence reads CASSEDRPNSPLHF.

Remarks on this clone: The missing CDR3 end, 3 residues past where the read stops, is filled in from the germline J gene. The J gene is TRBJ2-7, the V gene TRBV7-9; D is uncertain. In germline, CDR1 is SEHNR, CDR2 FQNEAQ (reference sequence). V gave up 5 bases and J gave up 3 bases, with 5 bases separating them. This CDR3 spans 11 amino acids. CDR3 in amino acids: CASSPGYEQYF. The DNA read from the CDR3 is TGTGCCAGCAGCCCGGGCTACGAG.

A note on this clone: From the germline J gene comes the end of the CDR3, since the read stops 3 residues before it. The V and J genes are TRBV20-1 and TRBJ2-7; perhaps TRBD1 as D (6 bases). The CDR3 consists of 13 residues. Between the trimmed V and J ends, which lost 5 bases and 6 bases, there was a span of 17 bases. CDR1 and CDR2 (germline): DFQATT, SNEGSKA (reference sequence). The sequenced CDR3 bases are TGCAGTGCTGGACCCCAAAACAGGGCCGAG. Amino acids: CSAGPQNRAE. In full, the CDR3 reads CSAGPQNRAEQYF.

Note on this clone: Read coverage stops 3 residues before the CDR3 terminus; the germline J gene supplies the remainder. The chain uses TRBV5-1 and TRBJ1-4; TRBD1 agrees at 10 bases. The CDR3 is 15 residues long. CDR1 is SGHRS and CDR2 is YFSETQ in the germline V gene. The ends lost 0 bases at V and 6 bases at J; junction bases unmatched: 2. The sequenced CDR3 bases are TGCGCCAGCAGCTTGGCCGGGACAGGGGATGAAAAA. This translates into CASSLAGTGDEK. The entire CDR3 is CASSLAGTGDEKLFF.

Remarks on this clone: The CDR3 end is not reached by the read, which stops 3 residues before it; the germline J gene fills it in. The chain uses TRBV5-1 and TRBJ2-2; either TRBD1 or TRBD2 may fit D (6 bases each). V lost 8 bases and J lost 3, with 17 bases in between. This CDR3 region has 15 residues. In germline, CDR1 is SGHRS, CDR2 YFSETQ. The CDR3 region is CASMRDTKYTGELFF. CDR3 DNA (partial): TGCGCCAGTATGCGGGACACGAAATACACCGGGGAG.

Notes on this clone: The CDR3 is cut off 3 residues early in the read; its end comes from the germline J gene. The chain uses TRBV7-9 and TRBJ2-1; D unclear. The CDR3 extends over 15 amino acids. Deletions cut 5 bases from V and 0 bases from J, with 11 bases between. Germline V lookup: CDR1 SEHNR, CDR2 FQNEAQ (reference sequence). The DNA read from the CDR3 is TGTGCCAGCAGCGGCCAGGCAAGCTCCTACAATGAG. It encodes CASSGQASSYNE. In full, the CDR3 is CASSGQASSYNEQFF.

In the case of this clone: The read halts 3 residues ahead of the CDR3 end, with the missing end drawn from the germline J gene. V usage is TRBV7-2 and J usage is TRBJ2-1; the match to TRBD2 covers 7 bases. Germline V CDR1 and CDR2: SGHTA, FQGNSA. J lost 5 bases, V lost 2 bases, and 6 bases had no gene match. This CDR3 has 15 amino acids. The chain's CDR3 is CASSLSLADNNEQFF. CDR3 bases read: TGTGCCAGCAGCTTAAGCCTAGCGGACAACAATGAG.

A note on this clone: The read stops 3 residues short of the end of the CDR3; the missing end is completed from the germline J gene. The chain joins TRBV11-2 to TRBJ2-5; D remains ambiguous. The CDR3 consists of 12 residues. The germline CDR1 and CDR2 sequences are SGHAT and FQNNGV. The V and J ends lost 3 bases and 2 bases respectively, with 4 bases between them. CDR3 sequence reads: CASSLRQETQYF. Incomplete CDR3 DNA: TGTGCCAGCAGCTTGCGACAAGAGACC.

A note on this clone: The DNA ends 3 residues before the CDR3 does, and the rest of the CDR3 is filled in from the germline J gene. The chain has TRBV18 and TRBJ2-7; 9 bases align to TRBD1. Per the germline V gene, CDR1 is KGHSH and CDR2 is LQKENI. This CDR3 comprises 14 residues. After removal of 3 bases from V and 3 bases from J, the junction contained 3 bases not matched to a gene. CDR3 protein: CASSPGQGVYEQYF. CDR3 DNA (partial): TGTGCCAGCTCACCGGGACAGGGCGTCTACGAG.

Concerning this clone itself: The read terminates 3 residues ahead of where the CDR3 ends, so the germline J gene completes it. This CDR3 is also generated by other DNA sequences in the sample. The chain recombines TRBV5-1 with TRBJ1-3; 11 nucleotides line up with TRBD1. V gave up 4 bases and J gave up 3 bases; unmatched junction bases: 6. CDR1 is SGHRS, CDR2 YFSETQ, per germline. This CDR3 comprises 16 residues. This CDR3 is CASSNPGQGVGNTIYF. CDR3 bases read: TGCGCCAGCAGCAATCCGGGACAGGGGGTTGGAAACACC.

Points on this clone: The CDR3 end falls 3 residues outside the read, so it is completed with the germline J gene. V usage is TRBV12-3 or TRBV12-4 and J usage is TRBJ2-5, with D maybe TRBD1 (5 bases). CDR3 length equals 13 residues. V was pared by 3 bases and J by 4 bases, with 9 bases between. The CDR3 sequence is CASSFNQGETQYF. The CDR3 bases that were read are TGTGCCAGCAGTTTTAACCAGGGAGAGACC.

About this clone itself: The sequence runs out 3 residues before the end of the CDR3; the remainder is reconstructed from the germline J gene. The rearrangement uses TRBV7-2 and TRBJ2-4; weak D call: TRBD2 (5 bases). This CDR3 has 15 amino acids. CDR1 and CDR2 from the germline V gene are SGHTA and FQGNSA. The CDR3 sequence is CASSPYLTGNNGQYF. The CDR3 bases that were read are TGTGCCAGCAGCCCATACCTTACGGGGAACAATGGT.

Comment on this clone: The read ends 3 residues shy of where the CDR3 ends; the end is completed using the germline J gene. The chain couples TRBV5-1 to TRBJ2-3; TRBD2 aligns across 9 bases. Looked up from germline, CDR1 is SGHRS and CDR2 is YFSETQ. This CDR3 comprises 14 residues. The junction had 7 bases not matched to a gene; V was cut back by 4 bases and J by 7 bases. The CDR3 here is CASSEDSGSYTQYF. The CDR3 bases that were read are TGCGCCAGCAGCGAGGATAGCGGGAGTTATACG. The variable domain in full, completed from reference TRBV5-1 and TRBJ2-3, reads KAGVTQTPRYLIKTRGQQVTLSCSPISGHRSVSWYQQTPGQGLQFLFEYFSETQRNKGNFPGRFSGRQFSNSRSEMNVSTLELGDSALYLCASSEDSGSYTQYFGPGTRLTVL.

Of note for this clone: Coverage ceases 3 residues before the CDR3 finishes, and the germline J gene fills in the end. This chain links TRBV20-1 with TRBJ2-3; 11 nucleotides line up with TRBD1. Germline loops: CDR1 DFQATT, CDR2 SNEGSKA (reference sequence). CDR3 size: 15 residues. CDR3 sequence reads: CSANGGQGAGQPQYF. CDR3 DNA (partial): TGCAGTGCTAATGGAGGACAGGGGGCAGGGCAGCCG.

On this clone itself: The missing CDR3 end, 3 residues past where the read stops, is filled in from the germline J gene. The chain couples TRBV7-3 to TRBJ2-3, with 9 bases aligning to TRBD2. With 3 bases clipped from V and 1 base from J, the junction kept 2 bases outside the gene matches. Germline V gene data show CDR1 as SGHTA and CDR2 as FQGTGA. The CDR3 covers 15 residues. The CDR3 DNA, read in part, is TGTGCCAGCAGCTTTGGCGGGGGGGGCACAGATACG. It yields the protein CASSFGGGGTDT. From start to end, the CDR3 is CASSFGGGGTDTQYF.

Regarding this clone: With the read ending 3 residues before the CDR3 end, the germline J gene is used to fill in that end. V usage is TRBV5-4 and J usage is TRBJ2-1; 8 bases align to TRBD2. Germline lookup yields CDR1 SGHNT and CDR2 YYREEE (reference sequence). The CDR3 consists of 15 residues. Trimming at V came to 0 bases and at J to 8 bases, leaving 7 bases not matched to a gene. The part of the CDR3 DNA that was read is TGTGCCAGCAGCTTGGGTCCCGGGGGGGAAGATGAG. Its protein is CASSLGPGGEDE. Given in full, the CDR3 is CASSLGPGGEDEQFF.

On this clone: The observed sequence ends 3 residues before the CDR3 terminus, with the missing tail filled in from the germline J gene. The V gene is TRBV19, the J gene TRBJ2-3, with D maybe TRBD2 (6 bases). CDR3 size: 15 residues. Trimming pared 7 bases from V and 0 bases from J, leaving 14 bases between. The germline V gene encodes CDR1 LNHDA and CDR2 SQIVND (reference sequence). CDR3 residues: CASTIGGYSTDTQYF. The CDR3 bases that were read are TGTGCCAGTACCATCGGAGGGTACAGCACAGATACG.

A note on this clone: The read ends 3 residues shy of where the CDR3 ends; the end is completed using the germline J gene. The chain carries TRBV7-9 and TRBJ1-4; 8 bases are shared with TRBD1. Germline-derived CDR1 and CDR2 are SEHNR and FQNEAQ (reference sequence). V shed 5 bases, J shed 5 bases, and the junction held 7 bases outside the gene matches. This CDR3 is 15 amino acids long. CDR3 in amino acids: CASSPGQVKNEKLFF. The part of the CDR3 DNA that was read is TGTGCCAGCAGCCCGGGACAGGTTAAAAATGAAAAA.